The 19 T cell receptor beta chains below all came from one sample that was sequenced in a study of blood T cell repertoires in COVID-19 (dated by TCRdb to about 2020). Library construction relied on the immunoSEQ multiplex PCR assay. The table was pulled from immuneACCESS by TCRdb, which kept in-frame rearrangements only. Such tables lose some clones; where checked, under half of the loss comes from unresolved V genes, and the rest has no known cause. The sample contains under 80,000 clones, approximately 78% of them found a single time. The ten largest clones represent approximately 4.4% of the sample. Input material: peripheral blood. Receptor source: a woman older than 75 with active or convalescent COVID-19.

J is TRBJ2-5 and V is TRBV4-2, with TRBD2 identical over 8 bases. After removal of 3 bases from V and 1 base from J, the junction contained 13 bases not matched to a gene. Germline V lookup: CDR1 LGHNA, CDR2 YNFKEQ. The CDR3 loop spans 18 amino acids. The CDR3 DNA reads TGTGCCAGCAGCCAGGATACCGGGACCCGGGAGGGCCAAGAGACCCAGTACTTC. This codes for CASSQDTGTREGQETQYF.

The V gene is TRBV19, the J gene TRBJ1-5; tentative D call: TRBD1 (6 bases). CDR3 length: 13 amino acids. V was clipped by 7 bases and J by 2 bases, with 9 bases between them. CDR1 and CDR2 (germline): LNHDA, SQIVND (reference sequence). The CDR3 protein is CASNRDRNQPQHF. The CDR3 DNA sequence: TGTGCCAGTAACAGGGATCGCAATCAGCCCCAGCATTTT.

The chain has TRBV30 and TRBJ1-1, with 7 nucleotides matching TRBD1. Germline V gene data show CDR1 as GTSNPN and CDR2 as SVGIG (reference sequence). The CDR3 totals 12 residues. V trimming: 5 bases; J trimming: 6 bases; junction bases outside the gene matches: 6. The CDR3 is CAWGRTGSEAFF. The CDR3 coding sequence is TGTGCCTGGGGTCGGACAGGATCTGAAGCTTTCTTT.

V usage is TRBV3-1 (or the pseudogene TRBV3-2) and J usage is TRBJ1-1, with 8 bases aligning to TRBD1. Germline V lookup: CDR1 LGHDT, CDR2 YNNKEL (reference sequence). The CDR3 covers 13 residues. Germline trimming cut 6 bases from V and 8 bases from J; bases unmatched to any gene: 8. The CDR3 sequence: CASSRQDREEAFF. CDR3 sequence (DNA): TGTGCCAGCAGTCGCCAGGACAGGGAAGAAGCTTTCTTT.

V and J are TRBV7-2 and TRBJ2-5, with 7 bases matching TRBD2. The CDR3 consists of 14 residues. The germline V gene encodes CDR1 SGHTA and CDR2 FQGNSA. The V and J ends lost 4 bases and 5 bases, in that order; junction bases with no gene match: 7. The CDR3 DNA reads TGTGCCAGCAGCTCCCGGCGGGAGAGGGAGACCCAGTACTTC. As protein: CASSSRRERETQYF.

V and J are TRBV29-1 and TRBJ2-1, with D possibly being TRBD2 (5 bases). V was shortened by 4 bases and J by 9 bases, with 16 bases between the two germline ends. The CDR3 length is 13 residues. Germline lookup yields CDR1 SQVTM and CDR2 ANQGSEA. This CDR3 is CSVAPSLAREQFF. The CDR3 region has the DNA TGCAGCGTTGCCCCGTCTCTAGCCCGTGAGCAGTTCTTC.

Comment on this clone: A much bigger clone sits one base away, suggesting this may be a read error. The V and J genes are TRBV5-1 and TRBJ2-2, with 7 positions matching TRBD2. Germline CDR1 is SGHRS and CDR2 is YFSETQ. The CDR3 consists of 16 residues. CDR3 sequence (DNA): TGCCCCCGCATTTGGGGGGAGGGGCTGAACACCGGGGAGCTGTTTTTT. Translation gives CPRIWGEGLNTGELFF.

The V gene is TRBV6-2 or TRBV6-3, the J gene TRBJ1-2; 7 nucleotides line up with TRBD1. The CDR3 totals 15 residues. Trimming cost V 2 bases and J 7 bases; bases outside gene matches: 10. CDR1 and CDR2 from the germline V gene are MNHEY and SVGEGT. The CDR3 protein is CASSYQTDRSSGYTF. CDR3 nucleotides: TGTGCCAGCAGTTACCAGACGGACAGGTCGAGTGGCTACACCTTC.

The V and J genes are TRBV10-1 and TRBJ2-1; 11 nucleotides match TRBD2. The ends lost 0 bases at V and 7 bases at J; junction bases unmatched: 8. The CDR3 extends over 17 amino acids. Looked up from germline, CDR1 is WNHNN and CDR2 is SYGVQD (reference sequence). CDR3 bases: TGCGCCAGCAGTGAGTCAAGTGGGCTAGCGGGGGGAAATGAGCAGTTCTTC. Protein sequence: CASSESSGLAGGNEQFF.

The chain combines TRBV24-1 with TRBJ1-2; 8 positions match TRBD1. J lost 4 bases, V lost 4 bases, and 4 bases had no gene match. This CDR3 comprises 14 residues. Germline V CDR1 and CDR2: KGHDR, SFDVKD. In nucleotides, the CDR3 is TGTGCCACCAGTGACCCTGGGACAGGCTATGGCTACACCTTC. Residues: CATSDPGTGYGYTF.

The chain links TRBV9 to TRBJ2-7; TRBD1 is a possible D gene (5 bases). The CDR3 is 14 amino acids. Germline V lookup: CDR1 SGDLS, CDR2 YYNGEE. V lost 3 bases, J lost 3 bases, and 13 bases lay in between. The CDR3 reads CASSESGMSYEQYF. CDR3 sequence (DNA): TGTGCCAGCAGCGAATCAGGGATGAGCTACGAGCAGTACTTC.

The rearrangement joins TRBV19 to TRBJ1-5; D ambiguous. The germline V gene has CDR1 LNHDA and CDR2 SQIVND (reference sequence). This CDR3 spans 18 amino acids. Deletions cut 6 bases from V and 3 bases from J, with 24 bases between. This chain's CDR3 is CASRMGIKNSGHNQPQHF. Written as DNA, the CDR3 is TGTGCCAGTAGGATGGGGATTAAGAACAGCGGGCACAATCAGCCCCAGCATTTT.

This chain connects TRBV3-1 (or the pseudogene TRBV3-2) to TRBJ1-6; no definite D call. The CDR3 runs to 16 residues. Trimming cost V 0 bases and J 3 bases, with 9 bases left between them. The germline V gene has CDR1 LGHDT and CDR2 YNNKEL (reference sequence). CDR3 sequence reads: CASSQDVVSYNSPLHF. The CDR3 DNA is TGTGCCAGCAGCCAAGACGTGGTCAGCTATAATTCACCCCTCCACTTT.

This rearrangement joins TRBV28 to TRBJ1-1, with TRBD1 as a possible D gene (5 bases). The CDR3 is made up of 15 amino acids. CDR1 is MDHEN, CDR2 SYDVKM, per germline. V lost 3 bases and J lost 3, with 14 bases in between. CDR3 amino acids: CASSLGGQADTEAFF. The CDR3 nucleotides are TGTGCCAGCAGTTTGGGAGGACAAGCGGACACTGAAGCTTTCTTT.

The chain carries TRBV6-5 and TRBJ2-7, with D tentatively TRBD1 (7 bases). The germline V and J ends were trimmed by 6 bases and 2 bases, with 17 bases remaining between them. The CDR3 has 15 amino acids. The germline gives CDR1 MNHEY, CDR2 SVGAGI. The CDR3 bases are TGTGCCAGCAGACGCGACAGGGACTCAACCTACGAGCAGTACTTC. This sequence encodes CASRRDRDSTYEQYF.

The gene calls are TRBV2 and TRBJ2-5; the D gene is possibly TRBD1 (6 bases). The CDR3 is made up of 11 amino acids. Germline-derived CDR1 and CDR2 are SNHLY and FYNNEI. V was trimmed by 4 bases and J by 7 bases, leaving 7 bases between them. The CDR3 DNA reads TGTGCCAGCAGTGGAGGGGGGACCCAGTACTTC. The encoded protein is CASSGGGTQYF.

This chain links TRBV21-1 with TRBJ2-6; no DNA check was done on the table's D call, TRBD1. TRBV21-1 is marked as a pseudogene. This CDR3 is built from 18 residues. Here the CDR3 DNA reads TGTGCCAGCAGCCGTAGGACAGGGGCTACCTCTGGGGCCAACGTCCTGACTTTC. Its translation: CASSRRTGATSGANVLTF.

This clone was counted only a few times. V gene TRBV5-4 combines with J gene TRBJ1-6; TRBD1 is a possible D gene (5 bases). Germline CDR1 and CDR2: SGHNT and YYREEE (reference sequence). The length of the CDR3 is 14 residues. Deletions cut 4 bases from V and 7 bases from J, with 12 bases between. The CDR3 is CASSPGGNNSPLHF. Written as DNA, the CDR3 is TGTGCCAGCAGCCCGGGGGGTAACAATTCACCCCTCCACTTT.

This chain uses TRBV7-2 with TRBJ2-7; TRBD2 agrees at 8 bases. The V gene's germline CDR1 is SGHTA and CDR2 FQGNSA. The CDR3 is made up of 16 amino acids. After removal of 5 bases from V and 1 base from J, the junction contained 10 bases not matched to a gene. The DNA for the CDR3 is TGTGCCAGCAGCCCAGTCGGGGCTAGCGGGTCCTACGAGCAGTACTTC. It translates to CASSPVGASGSYEQYF.